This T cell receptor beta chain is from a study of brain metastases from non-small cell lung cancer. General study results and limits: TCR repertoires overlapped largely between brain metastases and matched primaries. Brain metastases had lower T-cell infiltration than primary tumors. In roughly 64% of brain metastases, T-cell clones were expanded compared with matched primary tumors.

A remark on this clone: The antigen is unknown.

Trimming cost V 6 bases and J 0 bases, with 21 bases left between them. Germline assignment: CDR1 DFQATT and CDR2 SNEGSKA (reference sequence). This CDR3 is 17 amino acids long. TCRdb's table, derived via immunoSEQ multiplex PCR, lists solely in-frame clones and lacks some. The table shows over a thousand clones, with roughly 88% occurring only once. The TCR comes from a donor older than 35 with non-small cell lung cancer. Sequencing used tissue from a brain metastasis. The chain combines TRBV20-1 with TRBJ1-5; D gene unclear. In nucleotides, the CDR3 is TGCAGTGCGAGTGCCCTCATGGGCAGATCTAGCAATCAGCCCCAGCATTTT. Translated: CSASALMGRSSNQPQHF.